Reported below is one T cell receptor (beta chain). This sample was included in a study of blood T cell repertoires in COVID-19. Overall study: T cells, B-cell-depleted T cells, or PBMCs provided the cDNA or gDNA that served as material.

The V end lost 6 bases, the J end lost 8 bases, and 13 bases lay between the germline ends. The CDR3 has 12 residues. Germline assignment: CDR1 MNHEY and CDR2 SVGAGI. The table came from immunoSEQ multiplex PCR; TCRdb's copy has only in-frame clones and leaves some out. The table shows roughly 40,000 clones, with roughly 87% occurring only once. The sample consisted of peripheral blood. This sequence originates from a human donor in a cohort sampled during active COVID-19. The genes are TRBV6-5 and TRBJ1-2; possible D gene TRBD1, 6 bases. CDR3 sequence: CASSAQGNGYTF. The CDR3 nucleotides are TGTGCCAGCAGCGCCCAGGGGAACGGCTACACCTTC.